These 29 T cell receptor beta chains were all obtained from the same sample, sequenced in a study of T-cell memory formation after mild COVID-19. Via MiXCR, TCRdb re-called the 5' RACE reads, giving one row per CDR3 protein. There are about 470,000 distinct CDR3 sequences in the sample; roughly 25% occur only once, and approximately 12% lies in the top ten. Sequencing input: PBMCs or a T cell subset sorted from them (not recorded which). These receptors were taken from an adult woman who had mild COVID-19 (a few samples of this study predate the infection). Cell type and time point are not known.

V is TRBV3-1 and J is TRBJ1-1; D gene unclear. The CDR3 consists of 15 residues. CDR1 and CDR2 from the germline V gene are LGHDT and YNNKEL (reference sequence). Trimming cost V 1 base and J 2 bases, with 11 bases left between them. The CDR3 DNA reads TGTGCCAGCAGCCAAGGAGGCGTTTCCAACACTGAAGCTTTCTTT. Protein product: CASSQGGVSNTEAFF.

J is TRBJ2-3 and V is TRBV7-9, with 12 bases that match TRBD2. Per germline, CDR1 SEHNR and CDR2 FQNEAQ (reference sequence). With 6 bases clipped from V and 13 bases from J, the junction kept 5 bases outside the gene matches. This CDR3 region has 12 residues. CDR3 DNA: TGTGCCAGCAGAACTAGCGGGGGGCCAGAGTATTTT. Translation: CASRTSGGPEYF.

This clonotype occurred once. The rearrangement links TRBV9 to TRBJ2-3, with TRBD1 matching 9 bases. This CDR3 is built from 16 residues. Germline V gene data show CDR1 as SGDLS and CDR2 as YYNGEE. J gave up 1 base and V 3 bases, and 6 bases lay outside the gene matches. The CDR3 DNA is TGTGCCAGCAGCGCCTGGACAGGGGACGGCACAGATACGCAGTATTTT. Its protein is CASSAWTGDGTDTQYF.

This clonotype came up a few times. CDR3 sequence (DNA): TGTGCCATCAGACACCGGGGGAACACTGAAGCTTTCTTT. Translating gives CAIRHRGNTEAFF. J is TRBJ1-1 and V is TRBV10-3; the D is unclear. V lost 6 bases and J lost 1, with 9 bases in between. Germline V CDR1 and CDR2: ENHRY, SYGVKD. This CDR3 region has 13 residues.

The sample holds a few counts of this clonotype. The chain employs TRBV7-9 and TRBJ1-1, with 9 positions matching TRBD1. The CDR3 totals 15 residues. Unmatched junction bases numbered 6, after V lost 5 bases and J lost 2 bases. Per germline, CDR1 SEHNR and CDR2 FQNEAQ (reference sequence). CDR3 loop: CASSPKGQGNTEAFF. As DNA, the CDR3 is TGTGCCAGCAGCCCCAAGGGACAGGGAAACACTGAAGCTTTCTTT.

A few counts support this clonotype. V usage is TRBV7-6 and J usage is TRBJ2-1; D may correspond to TRBD1 or TRBD2 (6 bases each). CDR1 SGHVS and CDR2 FNYEAQ come from the germline V gene. V was pared by 0 bases and J by 5 bases, with 17 bases between. This CDR3 is built from 17 residues. The CDR3 reads CASSLALGAGLDNEQFF. For the CDR3, the DNA is TGTGCCAGCAGCTTAGCGTTGGGGGCGGGGCTGGACAATGAGCAGTTCTTC. Looking up the rest from reference TRBV7-6 and TRBJ2-1 gives the full variable domain: GAGVSQSPRYKVTKRGQDVALRCDPISGHVSLYWYRQALGQGPEFLTYFNYEAQQDKSGLPNDRFSAERPEGSISTLTIQRTEQRDSAMYRCASSLALGAGLDNEQFFGPGTRLTVL.

The chain is built from TRBV7-6 and TRBJ2-1, with 9 bases matching TRBD2. V shed 2 bases, J shed 9 bases, and the junction held 8 bases outside the gene matches. Germline CDR1 SGHVS, CDR2 FNYEAQ. This CDR3 has 15 amino acids. The CDR3 coding sequence is TGTGCCAGCAGCTTAAACGCGGGAGGGCCCGGTGAGCAGTTCTTC. Protein product: CASSLNAGGPGEQFF.

The chain couples TRBV4-1 to TRBJ2-1; D ambiguous. This CDR3 region has 12 residues. V was trimmed by 3 bases and J by 7 bases, leaving 7 bases between them. Germline V gene data show CDR1 as MGHRA and CDR2 as YSYEKL. The CDR3 reads CASSHFRNEQFF. CDR3 sequence (DNA): TGCGCCAGCAGCCATTTTAGAAATGAGCAGTTCTTC.

The V gene is TRBV5-6, the J gene TRBJ1-1, with a possible D match to TRBD1 (5 bases). Trimming took 0 bases from V and 5 from J, leaving 11 bases between them. The CDR3 contains 14 residues. The germline V gene has CDR1 SGHDT and CDR2 YYEEEE. CDR3 in amino acids: CASSLGAGGTEAFF. In DNA, the CDR3 is TGTGCCAGCAGCTTGGGGGCCGGGGGGACTGAAGCTTTCTTT.

This chain links TRBV7-6 with TRBJ2-2; D not certain. There are 12 residues in the CDR3. Germline CDR1 SGHVS, CDR2 FNYEAQ. V lost 5 bases and J lost 10, with 11 bases in between. The CDR3 protein is CASSPREEELFF. DNA for the CDR3: TGTGCCAGCAGCCCGCGCGAGGAGGAGCTGTTTTTT.

This clonotype was seen a handful of times. The junction and the germline gene differ at one end; a read error may be behind it. The chain combines TRBV3-1 with TRBJ1-1; D not certain. Germline values: CDR1 LGHDT, CDR2 YNNKEL (reference sequence). This CDR3 spans 14 amino acids. The CDR3 DNA is TGTGCCAGCAGCCAAGATTTCGTGAAGACTGAAGCTTTCTTT. Translation: CASSQDFVKTEAFF.

V is TRBV18 and J is TRBJ2-7; 7 bases match TRBD1. The germline V gene has CDR1 KGHSH and CDR2 LQKENI. Germline trimming cut 0 bases from V and 6 bases from J; bases unmatched to any gene: 2. The CDR3 sequence is 13 residues long. CDR3: CASSPPDRVEQYF. CDR3 sequence (DNA): TGTGCCAGCTCACCACCCGACAGGGTCGAGCAGTACTTC.

This sequence joins TRBV5-1 and TRBJ2-1; D call uncertain. The V and J ends lost 0 bases and 5 bases respectively, with 9 bases between them. The length of the CDR3 is 14 residues. Germline lookup yields CDR1 SGHRS and CDR2 YFSETQ. The CDR3, as DNA: TGCGCCAGCAGCTTGGAATACAGAAACAATGAGCAGTTCTTC. It specifies CASSLEYRNNEQFF.

The sample holds one count of this clonotype. CDR3 amino acids: CASSLISTGTYEQYF. As DNA, the CDR3 is TGCGCCAGCAGCCTTATCTCGACAGGAACCTACGAGCAGTACTTC. The chain recombines TRBV4-1 with TRBJ2-7, with a tentative D call TRBD1 (6 bases). From germline, CDR1 is MGHRA and CDR2 YSYEKL. The CDR3 contains 15 residues. Trimming cost V 4 bases and J 2 bases, with 15 bases left between them.

This clonotype was picked up a small number of times. CDR3 loop: CSATSPSADTQYF. CDR3 DNA: TGCAGTGCTACTTCCCCGTCGGCGGATACGCAGTATTTT. The chain is built from TRBV20-1 and TRBJ2-3; D is unclear. The CDR3 sequence is 13 residues long. Germline assignment: CDR1 DFQATT and CDR2 SNEGSKA (reference sequence). V lost 4 bases, J lost 6 bases, and 14 bases lay in between.

The CDR3 DNA reads TGTGCCACCAGCAGAGATCCTTCACTAGCGCCTAACACAGATACGCAGTATTTT. Protein sequence: CATSRDPSLAPNTDTQYF. J is TRBJ2-3 and V is TRBV15; TRBD2 aligns across 7 bases. With 0 bases clipped from V and 2 bases from J, the junction kept 11 bases outside the gene matches. Germline V lookup: CDR1 LNHNV, CDR2 YYDKDF (reference sequence). There are 18 residues in the CDR3.

This rearrangement joins TRBV15 to TRBJ1-2; tentatively, D is TRBD1 (5 bases). The CDR3 has 13 residues. Looked up from germline, CDR1 is LNHNV and CDR2 is YYDKDF (reference sequence). V was clipped by 7 bases and J by 5 bases, with 14 bases between them. The CDR3 DNA is TGTGCCACCAAAGCCGGGGCTTTTTATGGCTACACCTTC. Amino acids: CATKAGAFYGYTF.

J is TRBJ2-5 and V is TRBV7-3, with 10 bases that match TRBD2. This CDR3 has 15 amino acids. Germline lookup yields CDR1 SGHTA and CDR2 FQGTGA. J was trimmed by 5 bases and V by 4 bases; bases with no gene match: 7. The CDR3 DNA reads as TGTGCCAGCAGCTCAGAAGCGGGGGGGTTGGAGACCCAGTACTTC. It yields the protein CASSSEAGGLETQYF.

This clonotype was seen a handful of times. The rearrangement links TRBV12-3 or TRBV12-4 to TRBJ2-5, with TRBD2 identical over 9 bases. The CDR3 is made up of 17 amino acids. Unmatched junction bases numbered 7, after V lost 1 base and J lost 1 base. CDR3 in DNA: TGTGCCAGCAGTTTAGGGGGGCTAGCGGGGATCCAAGAGACCCAGTACTTC. It specifies CASSLGGLAGIQETQYF.

This clonotype was observed a handful of times. The chain combines TRBV12-3 or TRBV12-4 with TRBJ2-1; a possible D gene is TRBD1 (5 bases). Trimming stripped 4 bases from V and 6 bases from J, with 13 bases between. The CDR3 totals 14 residues. CDR3 sequence reads: CASSWTPQGNEQFF. CDR3 nucleotide sequence: TGTGCCAGCAGTTGGACACCTCAGGGCAATGAGCAGTTCTTC.

The genes are TRBV12-3 or TRBV12-4 and TRBJ1-1; the D is unclear. This CDR3 is 13 amino acids long. Trimming pared 5 bases from V and 3 bases from J, leaving 10 bases between. CDR3 DNA sequence: TGTGCCAGCAGTCGTCGTTCATACACTGAAGCTTTCTTT. The encoded protein is CASSRRSYTEAFF.

The chain has TRBV10-3 and TRBJ1-2; D not certain. Deletions cut 6 bases from V and 0 bases from J, with 14 bases between. CDR1 is ENHRY and CDR2 is SYGVKD in the germline V gene. There are 15 residues in the CDR3. CDR3 nucleotides: TGTGCCATCAGCGGTGGACTGGATGCTAACTATGGCTACACCTTC. Its translation: CAISGGLDANYGYTF.

Only a few counts were recorded for this clonotype. V usage is TRBV30 and J usage is TRBJ2-1; 11 bases are shared with TRBD2. CDR3 length equals 15 residues. CDR1 GTSNPN and CDR2 SVGIG come from the germline V gene (reference sequence). Germline trimming cut 0 bases from V and 5 bases from J; bases unmatched to any gene: 3. CDR3 loop: CAWSVASGRHNEQFF. CDR3 nucleotides: TGTGCCTGGAGTGTAGCTAGCGGGAGGCACAATGAGCAGTTCTTC.

The rearrangement uses TRBV5-1 and TRBJ2-3; TRBD2 matches 8 bases. CDR1 is SGHRS and CDR2 is YFSETQ in the germline V gene. Germline trimming cut 9 bases from V and 0 bases from J; bases unmatched to any gene: 15. The CDR3 loop spans 17 amino acids. The CDR3 loop is CATAQGGGQESTDTQYF. CDR3 sequence (DNA): TGCGCCACCGCCCAGGGCGGGGGGCAGGAGAGCACAGATACGCAGTATTTT.

V and J are TRBV14 and TRBJ1-2; D remains ambiguous. The germline V gene encodes CDR1 SGHDN and CDR2 FVKESK. The CDR3 spans 14 residues. The germline V and J ends were trimmed by 0 bases and 5 bases, with 10 bases remaining between them. Here the CDR3 DNA reads TGTGCCAGCAGCCAAGATGACGTGCGATATGGCTACACCTTC. Translation gives CASSQDDVRYGYTF.

The V call is TRBV6-5, the J call TRBJ2-5; 7 positions match TRBD1. Looked up from germline, CDR1 is MNHEY and CDR2 is SVGAGI. J gave up 2 bases and V 5 bases, and 8 bases lay outside the gene matches. CDR3 length: 15 amino acids. CDR3 DNA: TGTGCCAGCAGTGTCGCCGGGACAGTACAAGAGACCCAGTACTTC. Protein product: CASSVAGTVQETQYF.

The V call is TRBV11-3, the J call TRBJ2-2; 7 bases are a match to TRBD1. CDR3 size: 20 residues. Per the germline V gene, CDR1 is SGHNT and CDR2 is YENEEA. V lost 7 bases to trimming and J lost 0 bases; unmatched junction nucleotides: 20. CDR3 nucleotide sequence: TGTGCCAGCAAACTAAGATCTAGGACAGGCCGATTCGCGAACACCGGGGAGCTGTTTTTT. Residues: CASKLRSRTGRFANTGELFF. Combining the CDR3 with reference TRBV11-3 and TRBJ2-2 gives the whole variable domain EAGVVQSPRYKIIEKKQPVAFWCNPISGHNTLYWYLQNLGQGPELLIRYENEEAVDDSQLPKDRFSAERLKGVDSTLKIQPAELGDSAVYLCASKLRSRTGRFANTGELFFGEGSRLTVL.

The chain is built from TRBV14 and TRBJ1-6; 7 bases agree with TRBD1. Germline V gene lookup returns CDR1 SGHDN and CDR2 FVKESK. CDR3 size: 15 residues. Trimming took 3 bases from V and 9 from J; bases not matched to a gene: 8. CDR3 bases: TGTGCCAGCAGCCATGACAGGGTGGGATCTTCACCCCTCCACTTT. Translation gives CASSHDRVGSSPLHF.

This rearrangement joins TRBV12-3 or TRBV12-4 to TRBJ1-3; D is unresolved. The CDR3 runs 14 residues. With 1 base removed from V and 2 bases from J, the gap between germline ends came to 6 bases. CDR3 protein: CASSLEAAGNTIYF. The CDR3 DNA sequence: TGTGCCAGCAGTTTAGAAGCGGCTGGAAACACCATATATTTT.